This T cell receptor beta chain derives from a study of beta chain features in type 1 diabetes. General study points: Shortening that was moderate but significant affected the TCRB CDR3s of Type 1 diabetes patients in all four CD4+ subsets. It was not settled here whether HLA type affects TCRB rearrangement.

This clone was detected a few times. Its target is unknown. The CDR3 sequence is 17 residues long. The trim removed 1 base at V and 5 bases at J, leaving 8 bases unmatched. The germline gives CDR1 SGHTA, CDR2 FQGNSA. cDNA synthesis used the whole RNA isolate, giving expressed TCRB sequences. Profiled with immunoSEQ multiplex PCR; TCRdb holds only in-frame clones, not every one. Here the sample spans 240,000 or so clones, 14% being singletons. The sequencing input was naive CD4+ T cells from blood. This chain links TRBV7-2 with TRBJ2-2; 9 bases map to TRBD2. The TCR comes from a man aged 30-40 years with type 1 diabetes. This CDR3 is CASSLVLLAGRTGELFF. The CDR3 DNA follows: TGTGCCAGCAGCTTAGTACTCCTAGCGGGACGTACCGGGGAGCTGTTTTTT.